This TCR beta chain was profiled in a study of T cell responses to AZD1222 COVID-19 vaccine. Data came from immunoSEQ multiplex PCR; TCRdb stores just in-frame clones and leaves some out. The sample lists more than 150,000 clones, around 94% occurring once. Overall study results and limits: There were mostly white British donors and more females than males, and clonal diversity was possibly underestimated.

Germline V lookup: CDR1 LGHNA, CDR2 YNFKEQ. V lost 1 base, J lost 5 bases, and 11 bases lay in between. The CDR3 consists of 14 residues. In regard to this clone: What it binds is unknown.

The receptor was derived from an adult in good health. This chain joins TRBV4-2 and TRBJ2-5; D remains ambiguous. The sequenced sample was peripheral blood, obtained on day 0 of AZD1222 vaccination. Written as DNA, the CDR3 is TGTGCCAGCAGCCAAGGGCTGGGTGTGGAGACCCAGTACTTC. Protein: CASSQGLGVETQYF.